This T cell receptor (beta chain) was sequenced during a study of blood T cell repertoires in COVID-19. Study information: Samples taken during acute and convalescent COVID-19 were collected in the United States, Italy and Spain. Nucleic acid was either cDNA or gDNA, and it came from T cells, B-cell-depleted T cells, or PBMCs.

Followed over time, Seattle patients had been enrolled while infection was active. In the study's own analysis: Quantification of nucleated cells was approximated via reference gene primer amplification. The repertoire was sequenced with immunoSEQ multiplex PCR; TCRdb's copy has only in-frame clones and lacks some. V and J calls plus clone size are reproduced from that table; the DNA served to infer D and trimming. Of about 180,000 clones detected, over 70% appear once; the ten largest clones hold about 7%. V was clipped by 1 base and J by 0 bases, with 18 bases between them. CDR1 and CDR2 from the germline V gene are SGHDN and FVKESK. This CDR3 has 18 amino acids.

V gene TRBV14 combines with J gene TRBJ1-1; D not resolved. This clonotype originated in a woman aged 40 to 50 with COVID-19, enrolled during active disease. The material sequenced was peripheral blood. The CDR3 coding sequence is TGTGCCAGCAGCCAAGGGAGGGCCTCGCCAGCGATGAACACTGAAGCTTTCTTT. Translating it yields CASSQGRASPAMNTEAFF.